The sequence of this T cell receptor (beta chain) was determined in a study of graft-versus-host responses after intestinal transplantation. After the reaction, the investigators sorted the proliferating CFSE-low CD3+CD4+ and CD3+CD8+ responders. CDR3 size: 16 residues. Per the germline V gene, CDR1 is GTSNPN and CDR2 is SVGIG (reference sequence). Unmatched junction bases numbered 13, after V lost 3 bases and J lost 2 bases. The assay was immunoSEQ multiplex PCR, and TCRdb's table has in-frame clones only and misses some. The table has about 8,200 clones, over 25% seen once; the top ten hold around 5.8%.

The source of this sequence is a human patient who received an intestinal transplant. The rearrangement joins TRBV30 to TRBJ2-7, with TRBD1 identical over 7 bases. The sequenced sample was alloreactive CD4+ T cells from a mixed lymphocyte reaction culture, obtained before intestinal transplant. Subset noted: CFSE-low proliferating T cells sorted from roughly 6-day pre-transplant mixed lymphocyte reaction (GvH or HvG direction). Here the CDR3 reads CAWRQVGQAHPYEQYF. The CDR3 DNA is TGTGCCTGGAGGCAAGTAGGACAGGCGCACCCCTACGAGCAGTACTTC.